This T cell receptor beta chain was obtained from a study of blood T cells in healthy people across ages. It was with a sample-barcoded 5' primer and a J-beta primer mix that a second PCR of roughly 6 to 12 cycles was run. TCRdb fed the 5' RACE reads into MiXCR, producing one record per CDR3 protein. The table records around 1,000,000 distinct CDR3 sequences, approximately 25% of them present only once. Findings and limits, study-wide: Whereas aged donors had fewer naive CD4+ cells, long-lived donors had more of them and higher diversity.

As for this clonotype: Its antigen is not identified.

These same data were also listed under a study on T cells of mothers and their children. That study reports: Both sample barcodes and 2-4 random nucleotides came from the M1S primer of the second PCR. Slightly, though not significantly, more overlap was seen in related than in unrelated mother-child pairs. Researchers found no T cell clones that were persistent and microchimeric.

Material for sequencing was blood. The receptor was isolated from a girl aged 2-10 years in good health.

CDR3 in amino acids: CASSPMTGGPYEQYF. In DNA, the CDR3 is TGTGCCAGCAGCCCGATGACGGGGGGTCCATACGAGCAGTACTTC. The rearrangement links TRBV7-2 to TRBJ2-7, with 7 bases matching TRBD2. This CDR3 is built from 15 residues. V lost 5 bases, J lost 4 bases, and 11 bases stayed unmatched. Germline values: CDR1 SGHTA, CDR2 FQGNSA.